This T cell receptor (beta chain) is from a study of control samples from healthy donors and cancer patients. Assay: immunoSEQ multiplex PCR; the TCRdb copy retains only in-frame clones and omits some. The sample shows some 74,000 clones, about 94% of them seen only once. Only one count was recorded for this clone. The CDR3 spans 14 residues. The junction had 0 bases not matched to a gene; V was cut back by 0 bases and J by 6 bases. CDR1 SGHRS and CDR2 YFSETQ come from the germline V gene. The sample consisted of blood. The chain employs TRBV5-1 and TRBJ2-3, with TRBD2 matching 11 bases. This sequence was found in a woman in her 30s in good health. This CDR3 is CASSLGLAGDTQYF. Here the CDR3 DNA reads TGCGCCAGCAGCTTGGGACTAGCGGGGGATACGCAGTATTTT.